Sequencing of this T cell receptor (beta chain) was carried out in a study of identical twins listed by TCRdb under 2016. Regarding the study in general: The study deep-sequenced TCR alpha and beta repertoires from monozygotic twins, unrelated adults of various ages and cord blood to test whether fetal clonotypes persist. Replicate twin experiments were performed at different times using different library preparation protocols to rule out contamination. The paper's findings and limits, for the study overall: Abundant cord blood beta clonotypes had fewer insertions, young adult naive repertoires showed a similar but weaker trend, and memory repertoires showed no such trend. Compared with coincidental sharing between unrelated individuals, out-of-frame TCR alpha sequences shared between twins had an excess of sequences with low generation probability. In monozygotic twins, recombination models systematically underestimated out-of-frame TCR alpha sharing, but the models matched the sharing seen between unrelated individuals. Because the same donors could not be followed over many years, conclusions were based on cross-sectional statistical analysis. A weaker excess of twin sharing was found in beta out-of-frame sequences because the signal-to-noise ratio was lowered by fewer shared sequences. Invariant T cells such as MAIT and iNKT could partly confound zero-insertion analyses, although diverse VJ usage argued against such confounding for most clonotypes.

Library generation was performed with 5' RACE. TCRdb records Illumina HiSeq 2000 as the sequencer. A universal primer binding site was introduced by template switching, and a unique molecular identifier was present in the final cDNA, enabling accurate counting of TCR cDNA molecules. First-strand cDNA for TCR alpha and beta chains was synthesized from specific primers in the conserved constant-segment region. Each cDNA library was double barcoded, with a SMART-Mk sample barcode plus Illumina barcodes, to control for contamination. TruSeq adapter sequences and Illumina sample barcodes were added in two successive PCR steps. The Illumina HiSeq platform was used with custom primers to sequence TCR alpha and beta cDNA libraries. In the authors' own workflow: MiGEC processed the raw reads to extract unique molecular identifiers, while MiXCR was used to determine the CDR3 positions. For each individual, recombination models were inferred using an EM algorithm with the repgenHMM and IGoR tools. Shared clonotypes were analyzed with the tcR package in R, and sharing was normalized by the product of cloneset sizes. To study raw recombination free of thymic and clonal selection effects, out-of-frame nonproductive sequences were analyzed. The public sequencing data were trimmed at Q25 with fastp and processed into clonotypes with MiXCR by TCRdb, which kept only in-frame beta chains. Rows are combined by CDR3 protein, so each entry shows the most common genes and DNA. TCRdb, not the original authors, processed these V and J calls. The sample includes about 810,000 distinct CDR3 sequences, with roughly 12% observed a single time. The top ten clones comprise around 1.5% of the sample.

Every donor was a healthy Caucasian. The twin cohort comprised three pairs of female monozygotic twins, all aged about 18 to 30 years. RNA for TCR libraries was isolated from peripheral blood mononuclear cells. V is cut by 3 bases and J by 9 bases, and the space between the germline ends is 23 bases. The germline V gene (reference sequence) supplies CDR1 DFQATT and CDR2 SNEGSKA. The CDR3, from cysteine to phenylalanine, totals 15 residues. The DNA shown is the 45-base CDR3, in frame from base 1. As regards this clonotype: Which antigen it targets is not known. Per-base quality was not reported, and no clone a single base away is much larger than it.

Another study also made use of these data, one on yellow fever vaccine responses in identical twins. The second publication reports: According to the authors, in identical twins the way T cells responded to vaccination appeared partly convergent and partly personalized. In the study, vaccine-responding T cell clones were precisely tracked in identical twins.

The TCR comes from a woman younger than 30 in good health. This chain is built from TRBV20-1 and TRBJ2-5, with an unclear D gene assignment. Material: PBMCs. For the CDR3, the sequence is CSASRDSLRSWAQYF. In nucleotides, the sequence is TGCAGTGCTAGTAGGGATAGCTTACGATCATGGGCCCAGTACTTC.